One and the same sample provided the 26 T cell receptor beta chains below, sequenced in a study of cytomegalovirus exposure and HLA in healthy donors. The PCR was carried out with 60 Vbeta primers and 13 Jbeta primers. Data came from immunoSEQ multiplex PCR; TCRdb stores just in-frame clones and leaves some out. The data hold about 140,000 clones, with roughly four fifths observed a single time. Material: PBMCs. Source of these receptors: a female donor in good health and CMV-seronegative.

The chain couples TRBV6-5 to TRBJ2-7; D not resolved. CDR3 size: 11 residues. V was pared by 8 bases and J by 6 bases, with 11 bases between. Germline lookup yields CDR1 MNHEY and CDR2 SVGAGI. CDR3 residues: CASESWPEQYF. CDR3 DNA: TGTGCCAGCGAAAGTTGGCCCGAGCAGTACTTC.

In DNA, the CDR3 is TGCGCCAGCAGTCTAGCGGGAGAAAGCTCAATATCTAACGAGACCCAGTACTTC. Its protein product is CASSLAGESSISNETQYF. The chain combines TRBV23-1 with TRBJ2-5; 9 bases line up with TRBD2. TRBV23-1 counts as an open reading frame of uncertain function. The ends lost 4 bases at V and 5 bases at J; junction bases unmatched: 17. The CDR3 length is 18 residues.

This chain joins TRBV9 and TRBJ1-3; 9 bases are shared with TRBD1. Germline lookup yields CDR1 SGDLS and CDR2 YYNGEE. V gave up 0 bases and J gave up 0 bases; unmatched junction bases: 7. This CDR3 is built from 18 residues. The CDR3 protein is CASSVDRGRIGSGNTIYF. The CDR3 nucleotides read TGTGCCAGCAGCGTAGACAGGGGGCGAATTGGCTCTGGAAACACCATATATTTT.

This sequence joins TRBV5-6 and TRBJ1-2, with 9 bases identical to TRBD1. V trimming: 6 bases; J trimming: 7 bases; junction bases outside the gene matches: 13. The length of the CDR3 is 15 residues. CDR1 and CDR2 (germline): SGHDT, YYEEEE. The CDR3 DNA is TGTGCCAGCATCGGGGGGAGGGACAGGGCCCGTGGCTACACCTTC. Protein sequence: CASIGGRDRARGYTF.

J is TRBJ1-5 and V is TRBV19; 9 bases fit TRBD1. CDR3 size: 14 residues. CDR1 and CDR2 (germline): LNHDA, SQIVND (reference sequence). After removal of 5 bases from V and 9 bases from J, the junction contained 8 bases not matched to a gene. The CDR3 sequence is CASSEQGARPPQHF. The CDR3 nucleotides are TGTGCCAGTAGTGAACAGGGGGCCCGCCCGCCCCAGCATTTT. Combining the CDR3 with reference TRBV19 and TRBJ1-5 gives the whole variable domain DGGITQSPKYLFRKEGQNVTLSCEQNLNHDAMYWYRQDPGQGLRLIYYSQIVNDFQKGDIAEGYSVSREKKESFPLTVTSAQKNPTAFYLCASSEQGARPPQHFGDGTRLSIL.

The chain has TRBV10-3 and TRBJ1-2, with D perhaps matching TRBD1 (5 bases). Trimming took 10 bases from V and 2 from J, leaving 14 bases between them. CDR1 is ENHRY, CDR2 SYGVKD, per germline. The CDR3 is 13 residues long. This CDR3 is CATSPAGNYGYTF. The CDR3 DNA is TGTGCCACTTCCCCGGCAGGGAACTATGGCTACACCTTC.

V and J are TRBV6-1 and TRBJ1-4; D ambiguous. This CDR3 is 16 amino acids long. Trimming took 1 base from V and 0 from J, leaving 9 bases between them. Germline V lookup: CDR1 MNHNS, CDR2 SASEGT. CDR3 coding DNA: TGTGCCAGCAGTGAAGATAAGCCTGCAACTAATGAAAAACTGTTTTTT. As protein: CASSEDKPATNEKLFF.

V is TRBV5-1 and J is TRBJ2-1; 7 nucleotides align to TRBD2. Germline V gene sequence: CDR1 SGHRS, CDR2 YFSETQ. The J segment lost 7 bases and the V segment lost 1 base, leaving 5 bases of the junction unmatched. The CDR3 consists of 14 residues. The CDR3 sequence is CASSLTSEDNEQFF. DNA for the CDR3: TGCGCCAGCAGCTTGACTAGCGAGGATAATGAGCAGTTCTTC.

The V and J genes are TRBV2 and TRBJ1-5; D ambiguous. The CDR3 loop spans 15 amino acids. Germline V CDR1 and CDR2: SNHLY, FYNNEI. Trimming stripped 6 bases from V and 7 bases from J, with 19 bases between. The CDR3 DNA sequence: TGTGCCAGCAGAAGACTTTTAACCTCGGGACAGCCCCAGCATTTT. Its translation: CASRRLLTSGQPQHF.

V gene TRBV10-2 combines with J gene TRBJ1-4, with a weak D call TRBD1 (6 bases). Trimming shortened V by 2 bases and J by 7 bases, and 11 bases separated the two germline ends. The CDR3 contains 14 residues. The germline CDR1 and CDR2 sequences are WSHSY and SAAADI. As DNA, the CDR3 is TGCGCCAGCAGTGAGGGGGGCCAGCGTGAAAAACTGTTTTTT. This codes for CASSEGGQREKLFF.

V and J are TRBV14 and TRBJ2-3; 14 bases fit TRBD2. J lost 5 bases, V lost 1 base, and 8 bases had no gene match. The germline CDR1 and CDR2 sequences are SGHDN and FVKESK. This CDR3 has 18 amino acids. The CDR3 DNA sequence: TGTGCCAGCAGCCAAGGTCCGGTGACTAGCGGGAGGGTAGATACGCAGTATTTT. It yields the protein CASSQGPVTSGRVDTQYF.

As regards this clone: Other DNA sequences in the same sample also yield this CDR3. The gene calls are TRBV2 and TRBJ2-1; 7 bases are shared with TRBD2. Germline lookup yields CDR1 SNHLY and CDR2 FYNNEI. The CDR3 contains 11 residues. In DNA, the CDR3 is TGTGTGGGGGGGTCCTACAATGAGCAGTTCTTC. Translated: CVGGSYNEQFF.

The V call is TRBV5-1, the J call TRBJ2-3; the D gene is possibly TRBD1 (6 bases). Looked up from germline, CDR1 is SGHRS and CDR2 is YFSETQ. V was cut by 2 bases and J by 0 bases, with 16 bases left in between. The CDR3 spans 17 residues. The CDR3 spells CASSFGTSWSSTDTQYF. CDR3 nucleotide sequence: TGCGCCAGCAGCTTCGGGACATCATGGAGTAGCACAGATACGCAGTATTTT.

The rearrangement links TRBV11-2 to TRBJ2-5, with D possibly matching TRBD2 (6 bases). V dropped 3 bases and J dropped 3 bases, with 17 bases sitting between them. The CDR3 is 16 residues long. CDR1 is SGHAT, CDR2 FQNNGV, per germline. The CDR3 bases are TGTGCCAGCAGCTTTGACCTAGCGTGGAATGAAGAGACCCAGTACTTC. Its translation: CASSFDLAWNEETQYF.

The V call is TRBV7-2, the J call TRBJ2-7, with D maybe TRBD1 (7 bases). Germline CDR1 SGHTA, CDR2 FQGNSA. Trimming left V 0 bases short and J 5 bases short, with 11 bases between. CDR3 length equals 14 residues. The DNA for the CDR3 is TGTGCCAGCAGCTTAGCCAGGGGGGCCGACGAGCAGTACTTC. Amino acids: CASSLARGADEQYF.

This sequence joins TRBV27 and TRBJ2-5; 8 bases align to TRBD2. CDR1 is MNHEY and CDR2 is SMNVEV in the germline V gene (reference sequence). The CDR3 length is 13 residues. Trimming at V came to 2 bases and at J to 11 bases, leaving 7 bases not matched to a gene. The CDR3 DNA follows: TGTGCCAGCAGTTTAACGGGGGGGGGAGAGCAGTACTTC. Its protein product is CASSLTGGGEQYF.

The rearrangement links TRBV9 to TRBJ1-5; D is possibly TRBD1 (6 bases). Trimming took off 3 bases at V and 5 bases at J, with 12 bases between the two ends. The CDR3 contains 14 residues. Germline loops: CDR1 SGDLS, CDR2 YYNGEE. CDR3 sequence: CASSATDSHQPQHF. Written as DNA, the CDR3 is TGTGCCAGCAGCGCCACGGACAGCCATCAGCCCCAGCATTTT.

The chain carries TRBV18 and TRBJ2-7, with 9 bases lining up with TRBD2. With V trimmed by 2 bases and J by 0 bases, 2 bases remained unmatched. The CDR3 is made up of 15 amino acids. Germline loops: CDR1 KGHSH, CDR2 LQKENI. The CDR3 reads CASSPSTSGSYEQYF. As DNA, the CDR3 is TGTGCCAGCTCACCATCGACTAGCGGCTCCTACGAGCAGTACTTC.

The genes are TRBV4-1 and TRBJ1-2; TRBD1 might be the D (5 bases). CDR3 length: 14 amino acids. Trimming shortened V by 4 bases and J by 2 bases, and 11 bases separated the two germline ends. Germline V gene data show CDR1 as MGHRA and CDR2 as YSYEKL. The CDR3 sequence: CASSPPEGNYGYTF. In nucleotides, the CDR3 is TGCGCCAGCAGCCCCCCGGAGGGGAACTATGGCTACACCTTC.

This clone has just a few counts. The chain couples TRBV19 to TRBJ1-1; D perhaps matches TRBD1 (6 bases). The V gene's germline CDR1 is LNHDA and CDR2 SQIVND (reference sequence). The germline V and J ends were trimmed by 4 bases and 2 bases, with 17 bases remaining between them. This CDR3 is 16 amino acids long. CDR3 sequence (DNA): TGTGCCAGTAGTACACCGACAGGTAGAGTAAACACTGAAGCTTTCTTT. Translating it yields CASSTPTGRVNTEAFF.

This sequence joins TRBV13 and TRBJ1-2; possible D gene TRBD1, 5 bases. V dropped 5 bases and J dropped 8 bases, with 18 bases sitting between them. The CDR3 runs to 14 residues. The germline V gene encodes CDR1 PRHDT and CDR2 FYEKMQ (reference sequence). This CDR3 is CASSPGDGRLGYTF. CDR3 sequence (DNA): TGTGCCAGCAGCCCGGGGGACGGCAGGTTGGGCTACACCTTC.

The chain is built from TRBV19 and TRBJ2-5, with 13 bases identical to TRBD2. J was trimmed by 1 base and V by 7 bases; bases with no gene match: 3. The CDR3 runs 15 residues. Germline V CDR1 and CDR2: LNHDA, SQIVND (reference sequence). The CDR3 DNA sequence: TGTGCCAGTAAGGGACTAGCGGGGACCCAAGAGACCCAGTACTTC. Residues: CASKGLAGTQETQYF.

The CDR3 sequence is CASSPQGRENTGELFF. In DNA form, the CDR3 reads TGTGCCAGCAGCCCCCAGGGTCGTGAAAACACCGGGGAGCTGTTTTTT. This chain connects TRBV9 to TRBJ2-2; tentative D call: TRBD1 (5 bases). The germline V gene encodes CDR1 SGDLS and CDR2 YYNGEE. V lost 4 bases to trimming and J lost 2 bases, with 15 bases between them. The CDR3 length is 16 residues. Together with reference TRBV9 and TRBJ2-2, the CDR3 gives the full variable domain: DSGVTQTPKHLITATGQRVTLRCSPRSGDLSVYWYQQSLDQGLQFLIQYYNGEERAKGNILERFSAQQFPDLHSELNLSSLELGDSALYFCASSPQGRENTGELFFGEGSRLTVL.

This chain joins TRBV7-8 and TRBJ1-1, with D possibly TRBD1 on 6 matching bases. This CDR3 spans 13 amino acids. Trimming left V 2 bases short and J 12 bases short, with 16 bases between. Germline V gene lookup returns CDR1 SGHVS and CDR2 FQNEAQ. The CDR3 DNA sequence: TGTGCCAGCAGCTTACTTCGGGGGGGCAGGTCTTTCTTT. Its translation is CASSLLRGGRSFF.

This chain joins TRBV7-9 and TRBJ2-7; D not certain. Germline CDR1 and CDR2: SEHNR and FQNEAQ (reference sequence). The CDR3 loop spans 12 amino acids. With 4 bases removed from V and 4 bases from J, the gap between germline ends came to 8 bases. CDR3 in amino acids: CASSSVTYEQYF. The DNA of the CDR3 is TGTGCCAGCAGCTCGGTTACGTACGAGCAGTACTTC. The full variable domain, its missing parts supplied by reference TRBV7-9 and TRBJ2-7, is DTGVSQNPRHKITKRGQNVTFRCDPISEHNRLYWYRQTLGQGPEFLTYFQNEAQLEKSRLLSDRFSAERPKGSFSTLEIQRTEQGDSAMYLCASSSVTYEQYFGPGTRLTVT.

This clone was seen more than once but under ten times. The CDR3 DNA is TGTGCCTGGGCGGGGACAGGGGGCTACTACGAGCAGTACTTC. Its protein product is CAWAGTGGYYEQYF. The genes are TRBV30 and TRBJ2-7, with 12 bases that match TRBD1. CDR1 GTSNPN and CDR2 SVGIG come from the germline V gene (reference sequence). The CDR3 runs 14 residues. After removal of 5 bases from V and 3 bases from J, the junction contained 5 bases not matched to a gene.